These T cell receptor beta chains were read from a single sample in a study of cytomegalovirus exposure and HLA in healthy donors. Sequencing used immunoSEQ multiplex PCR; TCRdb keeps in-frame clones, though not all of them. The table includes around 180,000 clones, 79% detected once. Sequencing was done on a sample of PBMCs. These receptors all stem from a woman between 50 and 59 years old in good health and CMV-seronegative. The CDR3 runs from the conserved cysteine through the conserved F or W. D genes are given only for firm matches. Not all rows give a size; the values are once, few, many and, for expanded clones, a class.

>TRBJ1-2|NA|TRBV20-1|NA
TGCAGTGCTAAACTTCCGCTGGGCTACACCTTC
CSAKLPLGYTF
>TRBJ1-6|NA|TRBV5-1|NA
TGCGCCAGCAGCTTTGGACTAGGTAATTCACCCCTCCACTTT
CASSFGLGNSPLHF
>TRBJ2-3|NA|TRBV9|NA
TGTGCCAGCAGCGGCGGGGATTTAACTAGCACAGATACGCAGTATTTT
CASSGGDLTSTDTQYF
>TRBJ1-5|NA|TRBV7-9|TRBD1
TGTGCCAGCAGCTCCACAGGGGGCACTCAGCCCCAGCATTTT
CASSSTGGTQPQHF
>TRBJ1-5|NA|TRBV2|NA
TGTGCCAGCAGTGCAGGGAAAAGCAATCAGCCCCAGCATTTT
CASSAGKSNQPQHF
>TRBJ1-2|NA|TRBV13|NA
TGTGCCAGCAGCTTACAGGGAACTTATGGCTACACCTTC
CASSLQGTYGYTF
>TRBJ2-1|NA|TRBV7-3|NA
TGTGCCAGCAGCTGGGACAATTACAATGAGCAGTTCTTC
CASSWDNYNEQFF
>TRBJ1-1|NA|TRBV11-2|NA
TGTGCCAGCAGCTTAGATGGGGGCCTGTCTGAAGCTTTCTTT
CASSLDGGLSEAFF
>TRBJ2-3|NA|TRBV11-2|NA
TGTGCCAGCAGCCCCGCGGGACTCCGAGCAGATACGCAGTATTTT
CASSPAGLRADTQYF
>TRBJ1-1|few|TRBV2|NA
TGTGCCAGCAGTGAAGCGCGGGGCCTCGGAGCTGAAGCTTTCTTT
CASSEARGLGAEAFF
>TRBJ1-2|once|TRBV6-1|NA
TGTGCCAGCAGTGAAGTTAAGCCGGCAGGCCGAAACTATGGCTACACCTTC
CASSEVKPAGRNYGYTF
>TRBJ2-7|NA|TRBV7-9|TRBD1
TGTTCCAGCAGCTCCGGGACAGCCGAGCAGTACTTC
CSSSSGTAEQYF
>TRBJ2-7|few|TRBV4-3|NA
TGCGCCAGCAGCCAAGTCACCGGCGGGTCCTACGAGCAGTACTTC
CASSQVTGGSYEQYF
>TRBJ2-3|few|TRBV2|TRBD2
TGTGCCAGCAGCGCTAGACTAGCGGGGCCGACAGATACGCAGTATTTT
CASSARLAGPTDTQYF
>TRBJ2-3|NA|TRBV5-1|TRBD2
TGCGCCAGCAGCCCTAGCGGGGGGCCTATAGCAGATACGCAGTATTTT
CASSPSGGPIADTQYF
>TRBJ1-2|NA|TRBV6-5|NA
TGTGCCAGCAGTCGATTGGGACTTACTAACTATGGCTACACCTTC
CASSRLGLTNYGYTF
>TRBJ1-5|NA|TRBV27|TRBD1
TGTGCCAGCAGTCTGGGGGCGGACAGGCTGCGTAATCAGCCCCAGCATTTT
CASSLGADRLRNQPQHF
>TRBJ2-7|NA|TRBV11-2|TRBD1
TGTGCCAGCAGCCACGCTGGGACAGGGGGTTCCGAGCAGTACTTC
CASSHAGTGGSEQYF